This is a list of T cell receptor beta chains from one sample in a study of blood T cell repertoires in COVID-19. Sequenced by immunoSEQ multiplex PCR; TCRdb stores in-frame clones only, minus some. The table has some 15,000 clones, 65% to 85% seen once. The sample comprised peripheral blood. Every receptor here comes from a human donor in a cohort sampled during active COVID-19. The conserved cysteine and the conserved F or W are not part of the CDR3 here. Not every row has a clone size; where given, it reads once, few, many or a size class.

J: TRBJ1-5; V: TRBV28; size: .; CDR3: ASTLYGQPNQPQH
J: TRBJ1-2; V: TRBV28; size: .; CDR3: ASSLDNKNGYT
J: TRBJ2-2; V: TRBV9; size: .; CDR3: ASSPEGRGTGELF
J: TRBJ2-1; V: TRBV7-9; size: .; CDR3: ASSLRGRGTRGTRGEQF
J: TRBJ2-3; V: TRBV25-1; size: .; CDR3: ASSGGGGGRDTQY
J: TRBJ1-1; V: TRBV19; size: .; CDR3: ASRVATTNTEAF
J: TRBJ2-7; V: TRBV7-9; size: .; CDR3: ASSLTGQPYEQY
J: TRBJ2-5; V: TRBV19; size: .; CDR3: ASSIQDRVETQY
J: TRBJ2-7; V: TRBV29-1; size: .; CDR3: SVDIPGQGSGTYEQY
J: TRBJ1-6; V: TRBV27; size: .; CDR3: ASSLKGQGNNSPLH
J: TRBJ2-6; V: TRBV28; size: .; CDR3: ASTNSEGRGGANVLT
J: TRBJ2-7; V: TRBV18; size: .; CDR3: ASSPEQLSYEQY
J: TRBJ2-5; V: TRBV5-6; size: .; CDR3: ASSPRTGNGYQETQY
J: TRBJ1-2; V: TRBV21-1; size: .; CDR3: ASSNEAVEANYGYT
J: TRBJ2-4; V: TRBV29-1; size: .; CDR3: SVEWPENIQY
J: TRBJ1-5; V: TRBV19; size: once; CDR3: ASSWGTTGASAQPQH
J: TRBJ2-7; V: TRBV28; size: .; CDR3: ASSFSGGDYEQY
J: TRBJ1-2; V: TRBV15; size: .; CDR3: ATSRDRGARGYGYT
J: TRBJ2-5; V: TRBV7-6; size: once; CDR3: ASSLAPSGGGGETQY
J: TRBJ2-5; V: TRBV27; size: .; CDR3: ASGRRAQETQY
J: TRBJ2-1; V: TRBV10-3; size: once; CDR3: ASKERESYNEQF
J: TRBJ2-5; V: TRBV5-1; size: .; CDR3: ASSLAPAGVSQETQY
J: TRBJ2-1; V: TRBV10-3; size: .; CDR3: AISDLGQGNEQF
J: TRBJ1-2; V: TRBV12-3/TRBV12-4; size: .; CDR3: ASRSTGTWGYT
J: TRBJ2-1; V: TRBV3-1/TRBV3-2; size: .; CDR3: ASSQDRGPGAYNEQF
J: TRBJ1-3; V: TRBV10-3; size: .; CDR3: AISESDRGPGNTIY
J: TRBJ2-7; V: TRBV13; size: .; CDR3: ASSEPGLSYEQY
J: TRBJ1-1; V: TRBV5-6; size: .; CDR3: ASSLAGGKNTEAF
J: TRBJ2-7; V: TRBV27; size: once; CDR3: ASSKDSPLVEQY
J: TRBJ2-5; V: TRBV9; size: .; CDR3: ASSLTTRGETQY
J: TRBJ1-2; V: TRBV4-1; size: .; CDR3: ASSQVARASYT
J: TRBJ2-7; V: TRBV5-1; size: .; CDR3: ASSLTGNSYEQY
J: TRBJ1-3; V: TRBV5-1; size: .; CDR3: ASSQAAGADTIY
J: TRBJ1-6; V: TRBV3-1/TRBV3-2; size: .; CDR3: ASRRQTGDNSPLH
J: TRBJ1-6; V: TRBV5-1; size: few; CDR3: ASRRDSNNSPLH
J: TRBJ2-1; V: TRBV19; size: once; CDR3: ASSAGRDNEQF
J: TRBJ2-1; V: TRBV28; size: few; CDR3: ASSLTGVGHNEQF
J: TRBJ1-1; V: TRBV6-5; size: few; CDR3: ATGGQMNTEAF
J: TRBJ2-2; V: TRBV11-3; size: few; CDR3: ASSLDSGSNTGELF
J: TRBJ1-3; V: TRBV15; size: .; CDR3: ATSRASGVGNTIY
J: TRBJ2-3; V: TRBV3-1/TRBV3-2; size: .; CDR3: ASSQDLGGGGTDTQY
J: TRBJ2-4; V: TRBV7-2; size: .; CDR3: ASSSTGGAGIQY
J: TRBJ1-3; V: TRBV6-5; size: .; CDR3: ASKSTASGNTIY
J: TRBJ2-1; V: TRBV10-3; size: .; CDR3: AISSGADNEQF
J: TRBJ1-1; V: TRBV6-5; size: medium-sized; CDR3: ASSYSRRGGAEAF
J: TRBJ2-7; V: TRBV6-6; size: .; CDR3: ASSLSGRAYEQY
J: TRBJ2-2; V: TRBV5-1; size: few; CDR3: ASSLGAGGNGELF
J: TRBJ2-1; V: TRBV12-5; size: .; CDR3: ASGVSGGHNNEQF
J: TRBJ1-2; V: TRBV7-9; size: .; CDR3: ASSPRSDGYT
J: TRBJ1-1; V: TRBV19; size: few; CDR3: ASRFPVAGTEAF
J: TRBJ1-4; V: TRBV6-6; size: few; CDR3: ASSSGTGFVKLF
J: TRBJ2-7; V: TRBV12-3/TRBV12-4; size: once; CDR3: ASSGENYEQY
J: TRBJ2-1; V: TRBV19; size: .; CDR3: ASSTAGGSMLNEQF